What follows are 30 T cell receptor beta chains derived from one specimen sequenced in a study of T cells in women clearing cervical HPV infection. TCRdb's copy holds only in-frame clones and misses some; the assay was immunoSEQ multiplex PCR. The sample holds tens of thousands of clones. Input material: blood buffy coat. These receptors all stem from a woman between 18 and 70 years old with a cervical HPV16 infection that either progressed to CIN3+ or cleared (not recorded which).

The sequenced part of the CDR3 DNA is TGTGCCAGCAGTCTTCCGGGACAGGGTTTTTACGAG. This gives the protein CASSLPGQGFYE. The complete CDR3 sequence is CASSLPGQGFYEQYF. The V and J genes are TRBV27 and TRBJ2-7; 9 bases are shared with TRBD1. The read is 3 residues too short to cover the CDR3 end, so that end is filled in from the germline J gene. The CDR3 runs 15 residues. J lost 4 bases, V lost 5 bases, and 9 bases had no gene match. Per germline, CDR1 MNHEY and CDR2 SMNVEV (reference sequence).

In regard to this clone: The read ends 3 residues before the CDR3 terminus; that terminus is restored from the germline J gene. The chain has TRBV10-1 and TRBJ2-5, with 8 positions matching TRBD2. Unmatched junction bases numbered 11, after V lost 8 bases and J lost 3 bases. Germline loops: CDR1 WNHNN, CDR2 SYGVQD (reference sequence). CDR3 length: 15 residues. The covered CDR3 bases are TGCGCCAGCGGAGACCACGGACTAGCTAAAGAGACC. It translates to CASGDHGLAKET. The entire CDR3 protein is CASGDHGLAKETQYF.

Note on this clone: The sequence runs out 3 residues before the end of the CDR3; the remainder is reconstructed from the germline J gene. The chain has TRBV20-1 and TRBJ1-1; 7 bases line up with TRBD1. CDR1 is DFQATT, CDR2 SNEGSKA, per germline (reference sequence). The CDR3 covers 13 residues. V shed 2 bases and J 4 bases; nucleotides not matched to a gene: 4. The CDR3 sequence is CSARSQGGTEAFF. The covered CDR3 bases are TGCAGTGCTAGATCTCAGGGGGGCACTGAA.

As concerns this clone: The read falls 3 residues short of the CDR3 end, and the missing part is taken from the germline J gene. The chain is built from TRBV18 and TRBJ2-2, with no clear D. Germline lookup yields CDR1 KGHSH and CDR2 LQKENI. The CDR3 has 14 residues. The V gene lost 2 bases and the J gene lost 2 bases, with 6 bases spanning the gap. The covered CDR3 bases are TGTGCCAGCTCACCAGAGACTAACACCGGGGAG. It yields the protein CASSPETNTGE. The whole CDR3 sequence is CASSPETNTGELFF.

Concerning this clone itself: The read terminates 3 residues before the CDR3 end, so the remaining end is supplied by the germline J gene. The J gene is TRBJ2-7, the V gene TRBV5-1, with 13 positions matching TRBD2. Germline trimming cut 2 bases from V and 2 bases from J; bases unmatched to any gene: 1. The CDR3 length is 15 residues. Germline V gene lookup returns CDR1 SGHRS and CDR2 YFSETQ. CDR3 DNA, as far as it was read: TGCGCCAGCAGCTTACTAGCGGGGGGGCCCTACGAG. Its protein is CASSLLAGGPYE. The full CDR3 sequence reads CASSLLAGGPYEQYF.

As regards this clone: The CDR3 end lies 3 residues beyond the end of the read and is filled in from the germline J gene. The chain uses TRBV5-6 and TRBJ2-7; 11 bases are shared with TRBD2. CDR1 and CDR2 from the germline V gene are SGHDT and YYEEEE. V lost 4 bases to trimming and J lost 3 bases; unmatched junction nucleotides: 3. The CDR3 loop spans 14 amino acids. CDR3 bases read: TGTGCCAGCAGCGCACTAGCGGGAGTCTACGAG. Translation: CASSALAGVYE. The CDR3 reads in full as CASSALAGVYEQYF.

A word on this clone: The read halts 3 residues ahead of the CDR3 end, with the missing end drawn from the germline J gene. This chain connects TRBV20-1 to TRBJ2-1; D ambiguous. CDR3 length: 15 residues. Germline CDR1 DFQATT, CDR2 SNEGSKA (reference sequence). V lost 4 bases and J lost 4, with 17 bases in between. The CDR3 spells CSAKSFREVYNEQFF. Partial CDR3 DNA: TGCAGTGCTAAATCATTTCGTGAGGTTTACAATGAG.

Notes on this clone: The read falls 3 residues short of the CDR3 end, and the missing part is taken from the germline J gene. The chain links TRBV5-8 to TRBJ2-3; TRBD2 agrees at 8 bases. Germline V gene sequence: CDR1 SGHTS, CDR2 YDEGEE. After removal of 4 bases from V and 2 bases from J, the junction contained 6 bases not matched to a gene. CDR3 length: 15 residues. This CDR3 is CASSPSGGNTDTQYF. Incomplete CDR3 DNA: TGTGCCAGCAGCCCAAGCGGGGGAAACACAGATACG. The whole variable domain, filled in from reference TRBV5-8 and TRBJ2-3, reads EAGVTQSPTHLIKTRGQQATLRCSPISGHTSVYWYQQALGLGLQFLLWYDEGEERNRGNFPPRFSGRQFPNYSSELNVNALELEDSALYLCASSPSGGNTDTQYFGPGTRLTVL.

Concerning this clone: The read ends 3 residues early relative to the CDR3; the germline J gene fills the gap. The chain employs TRBV19 and TRBJ2-1; 11 nucleotides align to TRBD2. The V and J ends lost 6 bases and 4 bases, in that order; junction bases with no gene match: 8. Germline CDR1 and CDR2: LNHDA and SQIVND (reference sequence). The CDR3 extends over 16 amino acids. The part of the CDR3 DNA that was read is TGTGCCAGTAGCTCAGGGCTAGCGGGGGGATACAATGAG. Amino acids: CASSSGLAGGYNE. The entire CDR3 is CASSSGLAGGYNEQFF.

With regard to this clone: The read ends 3 residues before the CDR3 terminus; that terminus is restored from the germline J gene. The V call is TRBV5-5, the J call TRBJ1-1; the match to TRBD1 covers 7 bases. The V and J ends lost 4 bases and 3 bases, in that order; junction bases with no gene match: 9. Per germline, CDR1 SGHKS and CDR2 YYEKEE (reference sequence). This CDR3 has 15 amino acids. The CDR3 bases that were read are TGTGCCAGCAGCCCCCAGGGCAGGGGGGACACTGAA. Its translation is CASSPQGRGDTE. The entire CDR3 sequence reads CASSPQGRGDTEAFF.

Of note for this clone: The missing CDR3 end, 3 residues past where the read stops, is filled in from the germline J gene. The chain has TRBV5-1 and TRBJ2-5, with D tentatively TRBD2 (5 bases). Germline CDR1 and CDR2: SGHRS and YFSETQ. The V and J ends lost 4 bases and 5 bases respectively, with 15 bases between them. The CDR3 extends over 14 amino acids. The part of the CDR3 DNA that was read is TGCGCCAGCAGCACGGGGTGCTGTCGGGAGACC. It translates to CASSTGCCRET. In full, the CDR3 reads CASSTGCCRETQYF.

As to this clone: Sequencing ends 3 residues short of the CDR3 end; the germline J gene provides the rest. The V call is TRBV2, the J call TRBJ1-2, with TRBD1 identical over 9 bases. In germline, CDR1 is SNHLY, CDR2 FYNNEI. The CDR3 spans 13 residues. The CDR3 is CASRGDREEGYTF. The covered CDR3 bases are TGTGCCAGCAGGGGGGACAGGGAGGAGGGC.

As concerns this clone: The read ends 3 residues before the CDR3 terminus; that terminus is restored from the germline J gene. V is TRBV29-1 and J is TRBJ1-1; D is perhaps TRBD1 (5 bases). In germline, CDR1 is SQVTM, CDR2 ANQGSEA. With 6 bases removed from V and 2 bases from J, the gap between germline ends came to 7 bases. This CDR3 is built from 11 residues. The sequenced CDR3 bases are TGCAGCGTCAGGGTTAACACTGAA. Translation: CSVRVNTE. The whole CDR3 protein is CSVRVNTEAFF.

Comments on this clone: Sequence at one end of the junction differs from germline and may be a read error. The read stops 3 residues short of the end of the CDR3; the missing end is completed from the germline J gene. Distinct nucleotide sequences in the sample also encode this CDR3. The chain recombines TRBV30 with TRBJ1-1; D might be TRBD1 (6 bases). Germline CDR1 is GTSNPN and CDR2 is SVGIG (reference sequence). The CDR3 extends over 15 amino acids. CDR3 DNA, as far as it was read: TGTGCTTGGAGCCCCCGGACAGACTTCAACACTGAA. Amino acids: CAWSPRTDFNTE. Given in full, the CDR3 is CAWSPRTDFNTEAFF. The full variable domain, rest sourced from reference TRBV30 and TRBJ1-1, is SQTIHQWPATLVQPVGSPLSLECTVEGTSNPNLYWYRQAAGRGLQLLFYSVGIGQISSEVPQNLSASRPQDRQFILSSKKLLLSDSGFYLCAWSPRTDFNTEAFFGQGTRLTVV.

With respect to this clone: The CDR3 is cut off 3 residues early in the read; its end comes from the germline J gene. The chain joins TRBV20-1 to TRBJ1-2; D is uncertain. V gave up 0 bases and J gave up 2 bases, with 7 bases separating them. Germline CDR1 and CDR2: DFQATT and SNEGSKA (reference sequence). CDR3 length: 13 amino acids. The CDR3: CSARDQVNYGYTF. The sequenced CDR3 bases are TGCAGTGCTAGAGATCAGGTCAACTATGGC.

On this clone itself: The read comes to an end 3 residues before the CDR3 does, leaving the germline J gene to fill in the end. Additional DNA sequences in this sample encode the identical CDR3. The rearrangement joins TRBV2 to TRBJ2-5; D is possibly TRBD2 (5 bases). V lost 7 bases and J lost 4, with 10 bases in between. The CDR3 runs to 12 residues. The V gene's germline CDR1 is SNHLY and CDR2 FYNNEI. Incomplete CDR3 DNA: TGTGCCAGCATCGGGGATCGAGAGACC. Its translation is CASIGDRET. The full CDR3 reads CASIGDRETQYF.

About this clone: The read ends 3 residues early relative to the CDR3; the germline J gene fills the gap. This chain uses TRBV29-1 with TRBJ1-4, with TRBD1 identical over 7 bases. V was clipped by 5 bases and J by 1 base; unmatched bases: 1. The germline CDR1 and CDR2 sequences are SQVTM and ANQGSEA. This CDR3 contains 13 residues. The CDR3 sequence is CSVRQGTNEKLFF. Partial CDR3 DNA: TGCAGCGTTCGACAGGGAACTAATGAAAAA.

As for this clone: The read is 3 residues too short to cover the CDR3 end, so that end is filled in from the germline J gene. The chain recombines TRBV7-8 with TRBJ2-2; TRBD2 matches 15 bases. The CDR3 length is 16 residues. Germline lookup yields CDR1 SGHVS and CDR2 FQNEAQ. The V and J ends lost 5 bases and 8 bases, in that order; junction bases with no gene match: 6. CDR3 DNA (partial): TGTGCCAGCAGCGCTAGGACTAGCGGGGGGGTAGGGGAG. The encoded protein is CASSARTSGGVGE. The entire CDR3 is CASSARTSGGVGELFF.

As to this clone: The CDR3 end lies 3 residues beyond the end of the read and is filled in from the germline J gene. The rearrangement uses TRBV4-2 and TRBJ2-1; a possible D gene is TRBD2 (6 bases). Trimming stripped 3 bases from V and 7 bases from J, with 7 bases between. The CDR3 sequence is 12 residues long. Germline V lookup: CDR1 LGHNA, CDR2 YNFKEQ. The CDR3 bases that were read are TGTGCCAGCAGCCAGGCGGGGAATGAG. It codes for CASSQAGNE. The CDR3 as a whole reads CASSQAGNEQFF.

For this clone: Relative to the germline gene, one junction end is altered; a read error may explain this. Read sequence stops 3 residues before the CDR3 end, and the germline J gene provides the missing end. The genes are TRBV20-1 and TRBJ2-5; 9 bases are shared with TRBD2. The CDR3 totals 12 residues. Germline CDR1 DFQATT, CDR2 SNEGSKA (reference sequence). The covered CDR3 bases are TGCAGTGCCAGAGGACTAGCGGAGACC. As protein: CSARGLAET. The complete CDR3 sequence is CSARGLAETQYF.

On this clone itself: The CDR3 end falls 3 residues outside the read, so it is completed with the germline J gene. This rearrangement joins TRBV7-2 to TRBJ2-3, with a tentative D call TRBD2 (7 bases). V shed 6 bases and J shed 2 bases, with 12 bases lying between them. The CDR3 consists of 14 residues. Germline V CDR1 and CDR2: SGHTA, FQGNSA. The CDR3 protein is CASRGGAPTDTQYF. CDR3 DNA (partial): TGTGCCAGCAGGGGGGGGGCTCCCACAGATACG. Filled out from reference TRBV7-2 and TRBJ2-3, the complete variable domain reads GAGVSQSPSNKVTEKGKDVELRCDPISGHTALYWYRQSLGQGLEFLIYFQGNSAPDKSGLPSDRFSAERTGGSVSTLTIQRTQQEDSAVYLCASRGGAPTDTQYFGPGTRLTVL.

With regard to this clone: The read ends 3 residues early relative to the CDR3; the germline J gene fills the gap. The chain uses TRBV10-3 and TRBJ1-2; D uncertain. CDR1 ENHRY and CDR2 SYGVKD come from the germline V gene. The CDR3 has 16 residues. The sequenced CDR3 bases are TGTGCCATCAGTCGCCTAGGGCGGGTTAAGATGGGCGGC. It encodes CAISRLGRVKMGG. The entire CDR3 protein is CAISRLGRVKMGGYTF.

As to this clone: The CDR3 end falls 3 residues outside the read, so it is completed with the germline J gene. The chain carries TRBV28 and TRBJ2-1; D is uncertain. The CDR3 runs 13 residues. CDR1 is MDHEN and CDR2 is SYDVKM in the germline V gene. V lost 7 bases, J lost 6 bases, and 13 bases lay in between. The CDR3 protein is CASTLALSNEQFF. The CDR3 DNA, read in part, is TGTGCCAGCACCCTTGCGTTGAGCAATGAG.

For this clone: The read halts 3 residues ahead of the CDR3 end, with the missing end drawn from the germline J gene. The chain recombines TRBV13 with TRBJ2-1; 14 bases map to TRBD2. The V and J ends lost 5 bases and 4 bases, in that order; junction bases with no gene match: 7. Per the germline V gene, CDR1 is PRHDT and CDR2 is FYEKMQ (reference sequence). There are 17 residues in the CDR3. The CDR3 protein is CASSPWTSGGLYNEQFF. Partial CDR3 DNA: TGTGCCAGCAGCCCCTGGACTAGCGGGGGGCTTTACAATGAG.

Comment on this clone: The read finishes 3 residues shy of the CDR3 end, and the germline J gene is used to complete it. This chain links TRBV12-5 with TRBJ2-7, with a weak D call TRBD2 (5 bases). V was clipped by 5 bases and J by 1 base, with 9 bases between them. The CDR3 totals 13 residues. CDR1 and CDR2 from the germline V gene are LGHNT and FRNRAP. The CDR3 protein is CASGHRTSYEQYF. The part of the CDR3 DNA that was read is TGTGCTAGTGGTCACCGGACTTCCTACGAG.

With regard to this clone: The CDR3 extends 3 residues past the end of the read, so its final part is completed from the germline J gene. V is TRBV20-1 and J is TRBJ2-5; no clear D gene. From germline, CDR1 is DFQATT and CDR2 SNEGSKA (reference sequence). V dropped 5 bases and J dropped 0 bases, with 4 bases sitting between them. The CDR3 consists of 11 residues. This CDR3 reads CSAEDQETQYF. The part of the CDR3 DNA that was read is TGCAGTGCTGAGGACCAAGAGACC.

A remark on this clone: The read gets to within 3 residues of the CDR3 end, and the germline J gene fills in the rest. This chain connects TRBV20-1 to TRBJ1-3, with TRBD1 identical over 7 bases. This CDR3 has 16 residues. Germline CDR1 is DFQATT and CDR2 is SNEGSKA (reference sequence). Trimming took 6 bases from V and 0 from J; bases not matched to a gene: 11. CDR3 DNA, as far as it was read: TGCAGTGCCAAAATTCCCGGGACAGTCTCTGGAAACACC. This codes for CSAKIPGTVSGNT. The full CDR3 protein is CSAKIPGTVSGNTIYF.

The CDR3 loop reads CASSIANSPYGYTF. CDR3 DNA (partial): TGTGCCAGTAGTATAGCTAACAGCCCGTATGGC. This chain joins TRBV19 and TRBJ1-2; D not certain. The CDR3 goes on 3 residues after the read ends, and that part is filled in from the germline J gene. Looked up from germline, CDR1 is LNHDA and CDR2 is SQIVND (reference sequence). V was shortened by 1 base and J by 5 bases, with 11 bases between the two germline ends. This CDR3 spans 14 amino acids.

Points on this clone: The read comes to an end 3 residues before the CDR3 does, leaving the germline J gene to fill in the end. The rearrangement joins TRBV7-9 to TRBJ1-2, with 7 bases aligning to TRBD1. V lost 4 bases and J lost 4; bases outside the gene matches: 6. The CDR3 sequence is 14 residues long. Germline assignment: CDR1 SEHNR and CDR2 FQNEAQ (reference sequence). Partial CDR3 DNA: TGTGCCAGCAGCTCAACAGGGGAGAGCTATGGC. It specifies CASSSTGESYG. The entire CDR3 protein is CASSSTGESYGYTF.

Notes on this clone: The DNA ends 3 residues before the CDR3 does, and the rest of the CDR3 is filled in from the germline J gene. This sequence joins TRBV5-6 and TRBJ2-1; maybe TRBD1 (7 bases). There are 15 residues in the CDR3. Germline CDR1 reads SGHDT; CDR2 reads YYEEEE. Trimming took off 3 bases at V and 0 bases at J, with 10 bases between the two ends. CDR3 DNA (partial): TGTGCCAGCAGCTCAGGGGGGAGCTCCTACAATGAG. It encodes CASSSGGSSYNE. The complete CDR3 reads CASSSGGSSYNEQFF. The full variable domain, with the rest looked up from reference TRBV5-6 and TRBJ2-1, is DAGVTQSPTHLIKTRGQQVTLRCSPKSGHDTVSWYQQALGQGPQFIFQYYEEEERQRGNFPDRFSGHQFPNYSSELNVNALLLGDSALYLCASSSGGSSYNEQFFGPGTRLTVL.